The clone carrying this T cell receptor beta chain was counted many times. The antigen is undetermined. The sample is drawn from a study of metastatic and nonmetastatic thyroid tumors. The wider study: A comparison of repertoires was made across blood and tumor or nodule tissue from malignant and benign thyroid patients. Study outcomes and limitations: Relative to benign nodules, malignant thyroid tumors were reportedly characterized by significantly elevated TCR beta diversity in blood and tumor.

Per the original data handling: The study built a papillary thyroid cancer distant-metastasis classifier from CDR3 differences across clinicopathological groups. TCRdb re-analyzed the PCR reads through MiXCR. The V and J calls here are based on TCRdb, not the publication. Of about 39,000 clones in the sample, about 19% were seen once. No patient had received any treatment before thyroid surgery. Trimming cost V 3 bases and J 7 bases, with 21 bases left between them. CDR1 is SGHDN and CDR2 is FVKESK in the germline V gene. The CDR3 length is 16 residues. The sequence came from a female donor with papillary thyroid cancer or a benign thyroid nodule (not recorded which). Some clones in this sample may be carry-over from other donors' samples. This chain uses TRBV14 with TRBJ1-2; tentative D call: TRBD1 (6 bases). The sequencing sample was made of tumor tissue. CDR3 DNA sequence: TGTGCCAGCAGCCAGAAGGGTGGACGCAGGGGAAGTGGCTACACCTTC. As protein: CASSQKGGRRGSGYTF.